At least ten counts were recorded for the clone carrying this T cell receptor (beta chain). Its matching antigen is unknown. This sample was included in a study of regulatory T cells in long-lasting Graves disease. The time point was: newly diagnosed GD, antithyroid drugs for less than 3 months. Scientists built the TCR library using RNA that was extracted from PBMCs. All patients originated from an endocrinology department located in Xi'an, China. In building TCR beta libraries, iRepertoire HTBI primers were used together with Arm-PCR of CDR3 regions. Via MiXCR, TCRdb re-called the multiplex PCR reads, giving one row per CDR3 protein. Of over 200,000 distinct CDR3 sequences listed, 15% to 20% are singletons. Study findings and constraints: The analysis examined peripheral blood only and excluded thyroid tissue. Those with persistent Graves' had less TCR diversity than newly diagnosed patients.

The material sequenced was peripheral blood mononuclear cells (PBMCs), taken at new diagnosis, from a patient treated with antithyroid drugs. This clonotype originated in a female donor with Graves disease.

CDR3 sequence reads: CASTPLSGNTIYF. The DNA of the CDR3 is TGTGCCAGCACCCCACTTTCTGGAAACACCATATATTTT. V and J are TRBV6-1 and TRBJ1-3; D is unresolved. The CDR3 length is 13 residues. Trimming removed 7 bases at V and 1 base at J, with 8 bases between. The germline CDR1 and CDR2 sequences are MNHNS and SASEGT.